Each of the 9 T cell receptor beta chains below was sequenced from the same sample in a study of cytomegalovirus exposure and HLA in healthy donors. The PCR had 60 Vbeta and 13 Jbeta primers. Profiling relied on immunoSEQ multiplex PCR, and the TCRdb table lists in-frame clones only, not all of them. The sample comprises around 110,000 clones, 82% of which are singletons, and around 23% rests with the top ten. What was sequenced was PBMCs. The receptors originated from a man younger than 45 in good health and CMV-seropositive.

V is TRBV28 and J is TRBJ1-6, with TRBD1 matching over 9 bases. Germline loops: CDR1 MDHEN, CDR2 SYDVKM. Unmatched junction bases numbered 8, after V lost 7 bases and J lost 7 bases. CDR3 length: 15 residues. This CDR3 is CASTLRDRVNSPLHF. In nucleotides, the CDR3 is TGTGCCAGCACCCTCCGGGACAGGGTGAATTCACCCCTCCACTTT.

This chain connects TRBV5-1 to TRBJ2-1, with 12 bases lining up with TRBD1. The CDR3 has 16 residues. Germline V CDR1 and CDR2: SGHRS, YFSETQ. The J segment lost 9 bases and the V segment lost 4 bases, leaving 11 bases of the junction unmatched. The chain's CDR3 is CASSTGTGGASGEQFF. DNA of the CDR3: TGCGCCAGCAGCACGGGGACAGGGGGCGCGTCGGGTGAGCAGTTCTTC.

The rearrangement uses TRBV18 and TRBJ2-5; D is possibly TRBD1 (5 bases). Germline V gene lookup returns CDR1 KGHSH and CDR2 LQKENI. This CDR3 is 14 amino acids long. V lost 6 bases, J lost 2 bases, and 13 bases lay in between. DNA for the CDR3: TGTGCCAGCTCCTCACAGGCGACTCAAGAGACCCAGTACTTC. It encodes CASSSQATQETQYF. The entire variable domain, with the rest obtained from reference TRBV18 and TRBJ2-5, is as follows: NAGVMQNPRHLVRRRGQEARLRCSPMKGHSHVYWYRQLPEEGLKFMVYLQKENIIDESGMPKERFSAEFPKEGPSILRIQQVVRGDSAAYFCASSSQATQETQYFGPGTRLLVL.

The chain employs TRBV5-4 and TRBJ2-1, with 8 nucleotides matching TRBD2. Germline V lookup: CDR1 SGHNT, CDR2 YYREEE (reference sequence). V gave up 0 bases and J gave up 3 bases; unmatched junction bases: 11. This CDR3 is 18 amino acids long. The CDR3 loop reads CASSLVTRGGLFYNEQFF. CDR3 coding DNA: TGTGCCAGCAGCTTGGTAACACGGGGGGGCCTTTTCTACAATGAGCAGTTCTTC.

The chain carries TRBV5-1 and TRBJ1-2; 8 bases agree with TRBD1. CDR1 and CDR2 from the germline V gene are SGHRS and YFSETQ. The V gene end was trimmed by 1 base and the J gene end by 6 bases; junction bases not matched to a gene: 5. This CDR3 has 14 amino acids. DNA of the CDR3: TGCGCCAGCAGCTTGTCGGGACAGGTTCATGGCTACACCTTC. Protein product: CASSLSGQVHGYTF.

J is TRBJ2-7 and V is TRBV11-2; the D gene is possibly TRBD2 (6 bases). Germline CDR1 and CDR2: SGHAT and FQNNGV. The V end lost 0 bases, the J end lost 3 bases, and 18 bases lay between the germline ends. The CDR3 contains 17 residues. The CDR3 sequence: CASSLDWGDPGSYEQYF. In DNA, the CDR3 is TGTGCCAGCAGCTTAGATTGGGGGGATCCGGGAAGCTACGAGCAGTACTTC.

This chain links TRBV5-1 with TRBJ2-3; no reliable D call. Germline V CDR1 and CDR2: SGHRS, YFSETQ. The length of the CDR3 is 13 residues. V lost 0 bases and J lost 5, with 7 bases in between. The CDR3 DNA reads TGCGCCAGCAGCTTGGCCTCCAGAGATACGCAGTATTTT. Its protein product is CASSLASRDTQYF. Looking up the rest from reference TRBV5-1 and TRBJ2-3 gives the full variable domain: KAGVTQTPRYLIKTRGQQVTLSCSPISGHRSVSWYQQTPGQGLQFLFEYFSETQRNKGNFPGRFSGRQFSNSRSEMNVSTLELGDSALYLCASSLASRDTQYFGPGTRLTVL.

The chain links TRBV28 to TRBJ1-5, with D maybe TRBD1 (6 bases). Germline lookup yields CDR1 MDHEN and CDR2 SYDVKM. Trimming took off 6 bases at V and 0 bases at J, with 18 bases between the two ends. The CDR3 totals 17 residues. CDR3: CASRPGTLFYSNQPQHF. DNA for the CDR3: TGTGCCAGCAGACCCGGGACACTTTTTTATAGCAATCAGCCCCAGCATTTT. The complete variable domain, with remaining parts taken from reference TRBV28 and TRBJ1-5, reads DVKVTQSSRYLVKRTGEKVFLECVQDMDHENMFWYRQDPGLGLRLIYFSYDVKMKEKGDIPEGYSVSREKKERFSLILESASTNQTSMYLCASRPGTLFYSNQPQHFGDGTRLSIL.

The rearrangement links TRBV7-9 to TRBJ2-7; 10 bases line up with TRBD2. V was pared by 4 bases and J by 0 bases, with 6 bases of the junction left unmatched. CDR3 length: 16 amino acids. Germline V gene lookup returns CDR1 SEHNR and CDR2 FQNEAQ (reference sequence). CDR3 nucleotides: TGTGCCAGCAGCTCCGTAGCGGGAGGCCCCTCCTACGAGCAGTACGTC. This sequence encodes CASSSVAGGPSYEQYV.